The T cell receptor (beta chain) described here comes from a study of blood T cell repertoires in COVID-19. Study context: The United States, Italy and Spain provided the acute and convalescent COVID-19 samples. Sources were T cells, B-cell-depleted T cells, or PBMCs; the material itself was cDNA or gDNA.

Original processing methods: Counts of nucleated cells, estimated from reference gene primer amplification, were obtained. TCRdb keeps only in-frame clones here, not all; method: immunoSEQ multiplex PCR. The D gene and trimming were derived from the DNA, and the V and J assignments and clone size from that table. This table has around 200,000 clones, approximately 85% appearing once. This clone was seen just once. The CDR3 has 14 residues. V dropped 3 bases and J dropped 2 bases, with 11 bases sitting between them. CDR1 SGHKS and CDR2 YYEKEE come from the germline V gene (reference sequence). The sequence came from a human donor with active or convalescent COVID-19. The donor label of this sample is uncertain. The sequencing sample was made of peripheral blood. The genes are TRBV5-5 and TRBJ1-1; D possibly corresponds to TRBD1 (6 bases). CDR3 region: CASSSGQRNTEAFF. CDR3 in DNA: TGTGCCAGCAGCTCCGGACAGCGCAACACTGAAGCTTTCTTT.